This T cell receptor (beta chain) was retrieved from a study of human T cells and chemical hapten exposure. For the study at large: Patch tests containing 0.01% DPC, applied to the upper back, were read at 6 days.

Within the library, unique molecular identifiers were attached to each individual cDNA molecule. TCRdb used MiXCR to reprocess the RACE reads, holding one entry per CDR3 protein. The sample records 73,000 or so distinct CDR3 sequences, 8.5% being singletons. The time point denotes: patch test 2, 6 weeks after DPC sensitization. Noted treatment: therapeutic diphenylcyclopropenone sensitization with weekly scalp DPC. Sample donors consisted of patients with alopecia, aged 18 to 70 years, who were suitable for DPC. The study, taken as a whole, reports: With regard to DPC sensitization, TCRs above 1 in 1000 frequency did not change.

Germline V gives CDR1 SGDLS, CDR2 YYNGEE. V lost 4 bases, J lost 6 bases, and 8 bases lay in between. CDR3 length: 12 residues. This clonotype was observed a few times. Its antigen is undetermined. This receptor was obtained from a woman aged 45-60 years with alopecia areata. Some clones in this sample may be carry-over from other donors' samples. V is TRBV9 and J is TRBJ2-4; D is unresolved. Sequenced material: whole blood, taken in connection with sensitization to the hapten diphenylcyclopropenone (DPC). The CDR3 protein is CASSPPANIQYF. For the CDR3, the DNA is TGTGCCAGCAGCCCCCCTGCAAACATTCAGTACTTC.